These T cell receptor beta chains were read from a single sample in a study of cytomegalovirus exposure and HLA in healthy donors. Measured with immunoSEQ multiplex PCR; TCRdb has only the in-frame clones, and not every one. The profile covers about 150,000 clones, with roughly 65% appearing a single time and almost 4.5% taken by the ten largest. The material sequenced was PBMCs. These receptors were taken from a man in his 60s in good health and CMV-seronegative. Each CDR3 is given with its conserved first and last residue. A D gene is named only where the DNA matches it firmly. Where a row states a size, it is once, few, many or the class of an expanded clone; other rows omit it.

d_gene	j_gene	abundance	v_gene	CDR3aa	CDR3nt
.	TRBJ1-1	few	TRBV29-1	CSVERRQNTEAFF	TGCAGCGTTGAAAGGAGGCAGAACACTGAAGCTTTCTTT
.	TRBJ2-2	few	TRBV15	CATSSFEEAGELFF	TGTGCCACCAGCAGTTTCGAGGAAGCCGGGGAGCTGTTTTTT
TRBD1	TRBJ1-1	once	TRBV18	CASSPGTGGTEAFF	TGTGCCAGCTCACCAGGGACAGGGGGCACTGAAGCTTTCTTT
.	TRBJ2-5	.	TRBV28	CASSLGGGETQYF	TGTGCCAGCAGTTTGGGAGGAGGAGAGACCCAGTACTTC
.	TRBJ1-1	.	TRBV29-1	CSVCVGVNTEAFF	TGCAGCGTTTGTGTAGGGGTTAACACTGAAGCTTTCTTT
TRBD1	TRBJ1-5	.	TRBV6-5	CASSSDRGQPQHF	TGTGCCAGCAGTTCGGACAGGGGCCAGCCCCAGCATTTT
.	TRBJ2-7	.	TRBV30	CAWRQTNPYEQYF	TGTGCCTGGAGACAGACTAACCCCTACGAGCAGTACTTC
.	TRBJ2-3	.	TRBV10-3	CAISGTDTQYF	TGTGCCATCAGCGGCACAGATACGCAGTATTTT
TRBD2	TRBJ2-5	.	TRBV30	CALTSGGGLREQPQETQYF	TGTGCCTTGACTAGCGGGGGGGGGTTAAGGGAGCAGCCCCAAGAGACCCAGTACTTC
TRBD1	TRBJ1-5	.	TRBV28	CASRGTGNQPQHF	TGTGCCAGCAGGGGGACAGGGAATCAGCCCCAGCATTTT
.	TRBJ2-7	few	TRBV28	CASGEGGSPYEQYF	TGTGCCAGCGGCGAGGGGGGGAGCCCCTACGAGCAGTACTTC
.	TRBJ1-2	.	TRBV14	CASSQVLTPHYGYTF	TGTGCCAGCAGCCAAGTTTTAACTCCTCACTATGGCTACACCTTC
TRBD2	TRBJ2-7	few	TRBV30	CAWRIAGPPDEQYF	TGTGCCTGGAGAATAGCGGGCCCCCCGGACGAGCAGTACTTC
.	TRBJ1-2	few	TRBV9	CASSVEVQRGGYTF	TGTGCCAGCAGCGTAGAGGTACAGCGGGGTGGCTACACCTTC
TRBD1	TRBJ1-2	.	TRBV7-9	CASSVVGQGTGYTF	TGTGCCAGCAGCGTTGTGGGACAGGGCACGGGCTACACCTTC
.	TRBJ1-5	few	TRBV7-3	CASSPPGGQSSNQPQHF	TGTGCCAGCAGTCCCCCGGGGGGCCAGAGCAGCAATCAGCCCCAGCATTTT
TRBD2	TRBJ2-5	.	TRBV5-4	CASSPGTSQETQYF	TGTGCCAGCAGTCCCGGGACTAGTCAAGAGACCCAGTACTTC
TRBD1	TRBJ2-2	few	TRBV11-2	CASSFARGHPGELFF	TGTGCCAGCAGCTTTGCCAGGGGGCATCCCGGGGAGCTGTTTTTT
.	TRBJ2-3	.	TRBV5-1	CASSYLTRTDTQYF	TGCGCCAGCAGCTATCTCACTAGGACAGATACGCAGTATTTT
.	TRBJ2-7	.	TRBV10-3	CAISEGQGYEQYF	TGTGCCATCAGTGAAGGTCAGGGCTACGAGCAGTACTTC
TRBD2	TRBJ2-5	.	TRBV5-1	CASSPGGQETQYF	TGCGCCAGCAGCCCGGGGGGTCAAGAGACCCAGTACTTC
.	TRBJ1-6	.	TRBV30	CAWSGGQFLNSPLHF	TGTGCCTGGAGTGGCGGACAGTTCCTTAATTCACCCCTCCACTTT
.	TRBJ1-1	.	TRBV9	CASSVEQVGTEAFF	TGTGCCAGCAGCGTCGAACAAGTCGGGACTGAAGCTTTCTTT
.	TRBJ1-4	.	TRBV28	CASSLEQLATNEKLFF	TGTGCCAGCAGTTTAGAACAGCTTGCAACTAATGAAAAACTGTTTTTT
TRBD2	TRBJ2-1	.	TRBV4-1	CASSQIGGLAGGVEQFF	TGCGCCAGCAGCCAAATTGGGGGACTAGCGGGAGGCGTTGAGCAGTTCTTC
TRBD1	TRBJ1-5	.	TRBV28	CASSPWTGTGSNQPQHF	TGTGCCAGCAGTCCGTGGACAGGGACGGGCAGCAATCAGCCCCAGCATTTT
TRBD2	TRBJ2-5	.	TRBV19	CASRPSSGSIETQYF	TGTGCCAGTAGGCCATCTAGCGGGAGTATTGAGACCCAGTACTTC
.	TRBJ2-3	few	TRBV5-1	CASSGIRGRGTDTQYF	TGCGCCAGCAGCGGAATAAGGGGCAGGGGCACAGATACGCAGTATTTT
TRBD2	TRBJ2-2	.	TRBV7-3	CASSLTSGGSGELFF	TGTGCCAGCAGCTTAACTAGCGGGGGGTCCGGGGAGCTGTTTTTT
.	TRBJ1-5	.	TRBV6-6	CASRRGLIDQPQHF	TGTGCCAGCAGGAGAGGACTGATCGATCAGCCCCAGCATTTT
TRBD1	TRBJ1-1	.	TRBV25-1	CASSESGVGTGNTEAFF	TGTGCCAGCAGTGAATCGGGGGTCGGGACAGGGAACACTGAAGCTTTCTTT
TRBD2	TRBJ2-1	.	TRBV4-1	CASSQDSGRARNEQFF	TGCGCCAGCAGCCAAGATAGCGGGAGGGCCAGGAATGAGCAGTTCTTC
.	TRBJ2-1	.	TRBV5-8	CASSFGIQSYNEQFF	TGTGCCAGCAGCTTCGGGATACAATCCTACAATGAGCAGTTCTTC
.	TRBJ2-7	few	TRBV6-5	CASSYSRTTYEQYF	TGTGCCAGCAGTTACTCGCGGACAACCTACGAGCAGTACTTC
.	TRBJ1-2	once	TRBV14	CASSQDFYGYTF	TGTGCCAGCAGCCAAGACTTCTATGGCTACACCTTC
TRBD2	TRBJ2-1	.	TRBV9	CASSVKAGETGRKFF	TGTGCCAGCAGCGTAAAAGCGGGAGAGACTGGAAGGAAGTTCTTC
.	TRBJ1-1	.	TRBV28	CASSFPGEVGAFF	TGTGCCAGCAGTTTCCCAGGGGAAGTTGGAGCTTTCTTT
.	TRBJ1-5	.	TRBV19	CASQGQGYVPQHF	TGTGCCAGCCAAGGGCAGGGTTATGTGCCCCAGCATTTT
TRBD1	TRBJ2-2	.	TRBV5-4	CASSSGLRQGEDGELFF	TGTGCCAGCAGCTCGGGTTTGAGACAGGGCGAGGACGGGGAGCTGTTTTTT
.	TRBJ1-5	.	TRBV19	CASSTMGGTRSNQPQHF	TGTGCCAGTAGTACTATGGGGGGGACAAGGAGCAATCAGCCCCAGCATTTT
.	TRBJ2-7	.	TRBV5-4	CASSLSGQSYEQYF	TGTGCCAGCAGCTTGTCTGGACAGAGCTACGAGCAGTACTTC
TRBD2	TRBJ2-1	.	TRBV6-1	CASSEVLAGAYNEQFF	TGTGCCAGCAGTGAAGTCCTAGCGGGAGCGTACAATGAGCAGTTCTTC
.	TRBJ2-7	.	TRBV2	CASSSYGEQYF	TGTGCCAGCAGTTCGTACGGCGAGCAGTACTTC
TRBD2	TRBJ2-1	.	TRBV10-2	CASSGLAGGEQFF	TGCGCCAGCAGTGGTCTAGCGGGAGGTGAGCAGTTCTTC
TRBD1	TRBJ2-7	.	TRBV7-9	CASSQGQGTPYEQYF	TGTGCCAGCAGCCAGGGACAGGGGACACCCTACGAGCAGTACTTC
TRBD1	TRBJ1-4	.	TRBV28	CASSRDREANEKLFF	TGTGCCAGCAGTCGGGACAGGGAGGCTAATGAAAAACTGTTTTTT
.	TRBJ2-3	.	TRBV15	CATSRDPGNTQYF	TGTGCCACCAGCAGAGATCCGGGTAATACGCAGTATTTT
TRBD1	TRBJ1-2	few	TRBV29-1	CSVRTGTYGYTF	TGCAGCGTCCGGACAGGTACCTATGGCTACACCTTC
.	TRBJ1-2	.	TRBV14	CASSPNQGTYGYTF	TGTGCCAGCAGCCCAAATCAGGGAACCTATGGCTACACCTTC
TRBD1	TRBJ2-1	.	TRBV4-1	CASSQVRDRNYNEQFF	TGCGCCAGCAGCCAAGTCCGGGACAGGAACTACAATGAGCAGTTCTTC
.	TRBJ2-6	.	TRBV19	CASSRDIEYGANVLTF	TGTGCCAGTAGTAGGGACATTGAGTATGGGGCCAACGTCCTGACTTTC
TRBD1	TRBJ2-7	.	TRBV28	CASSSPWGQGSIRLSYEQYF	TGTGCCAGCAGTTCGCCCTGGGGACAGGGATCGATACGGCTCTCCTACGAGCAGTACTTC
.	TRBJ1-1	.	TRBV7-3	CASSRTRDTEAFF	TGTGCCAGCAGCCGAACACGGGACACTGAAGCTTTCTTT